This T cell receptor beta chain was identified during a study of T-cell memory formation after mild COVID-19. MiXCR, applied by TCRdb to the 5' RACE reads, yields one record per CDR3 protein. The repertoire includes 85,000 to 130,000 distinct CDR3 sequences, over 15% of them detected once, and less than 35% sits in the top ten. This clonotype was detected a few times. This TCR was recovered from an adult woman who had mild COVID-19 (a few samples of this study predate the infection). Cell type and time point are not known. The sequencing sample was made of PBMCs or a T cell subset sorted from them (not recorded which).

In DNA, the CDR3 is TGCAGCGTTCGAGGGGCCGGCGAGCAGTACTTC. This encodes CSVRGAGEQYF. The chain is built from TRBV29-1 and TRBJ2-7; perhaps D is TRBD1 or TRBD2 (5 bases each). CDR1 SQVTM and CDR2 ANQGSEA come from the germline V gene. This CDR3 comprises 11 residues. Trimming shortened V by 5 bases and J by 6 bases, and 11 bases separated the two germline ends.